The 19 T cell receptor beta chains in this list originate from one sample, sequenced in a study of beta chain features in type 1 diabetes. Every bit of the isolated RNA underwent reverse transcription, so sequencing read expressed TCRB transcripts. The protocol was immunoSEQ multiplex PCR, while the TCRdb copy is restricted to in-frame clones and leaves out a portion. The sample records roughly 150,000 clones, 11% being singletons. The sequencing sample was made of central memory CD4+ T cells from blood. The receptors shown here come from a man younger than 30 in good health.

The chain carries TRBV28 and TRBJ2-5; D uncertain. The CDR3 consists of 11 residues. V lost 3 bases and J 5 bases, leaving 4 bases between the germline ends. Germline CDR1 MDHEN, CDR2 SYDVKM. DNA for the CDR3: TGTGCCAGCAGTTTGAAGGAGACCCAGTACTTC. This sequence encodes CASSLKETQYF.

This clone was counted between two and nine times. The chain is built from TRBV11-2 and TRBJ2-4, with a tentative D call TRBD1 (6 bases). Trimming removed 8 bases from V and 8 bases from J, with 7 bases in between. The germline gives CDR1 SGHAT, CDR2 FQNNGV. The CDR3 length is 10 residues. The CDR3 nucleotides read TGTGCCAGCGCAGGGGACATTCAGTACTTC. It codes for CASAGDIQYF.

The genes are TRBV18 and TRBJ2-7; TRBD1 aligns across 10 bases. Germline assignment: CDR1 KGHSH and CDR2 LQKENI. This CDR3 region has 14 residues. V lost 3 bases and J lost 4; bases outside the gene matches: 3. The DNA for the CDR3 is TGTGCCAGCTCACCGACAGGGGGCTGGTACGAGCAGTACTTC. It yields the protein CASSPTGGWYEQYF.

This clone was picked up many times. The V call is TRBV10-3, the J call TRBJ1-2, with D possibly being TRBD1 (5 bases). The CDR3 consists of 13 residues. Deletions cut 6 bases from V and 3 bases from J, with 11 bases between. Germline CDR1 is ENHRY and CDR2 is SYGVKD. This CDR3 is CAISTGTDYGYTF. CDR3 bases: TGTGCCATCAGCACCGGGACTGACTATGGCTACACCTTC.

DNA for the CDR3: TGTGCCACCAGCAGAGATCGTGGCTACACCTTC. Amino acids: CATSRDRGYTF. The genes are TRBV15 and TRBJ1-2, with D hard to call. Germline V gene data show CDR1 as LNHNV and CDR2 as YYDKDF (reference sequence). Trimming took 0 bases from V and 7 from J, leaving 3 bases between them. The CDR3 contains 11 residues.

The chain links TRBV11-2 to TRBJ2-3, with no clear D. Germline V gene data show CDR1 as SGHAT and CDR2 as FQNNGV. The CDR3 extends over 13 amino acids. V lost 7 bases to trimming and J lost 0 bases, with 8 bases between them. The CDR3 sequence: CASNLPSTDTQYF. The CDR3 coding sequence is TGTGCCAGCAACCTCCCTAGCACAGATACGCAGTATTTT.

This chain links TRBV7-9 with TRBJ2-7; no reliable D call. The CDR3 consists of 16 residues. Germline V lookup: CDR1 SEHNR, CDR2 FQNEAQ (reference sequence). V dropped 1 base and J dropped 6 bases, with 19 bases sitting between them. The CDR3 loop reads CASSLGFGVRSREQYF. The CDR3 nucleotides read TGTGCCAGCAGCTTAGGTTTTGGGGTGCGGTCCCGCGAGCAGTACTTC.

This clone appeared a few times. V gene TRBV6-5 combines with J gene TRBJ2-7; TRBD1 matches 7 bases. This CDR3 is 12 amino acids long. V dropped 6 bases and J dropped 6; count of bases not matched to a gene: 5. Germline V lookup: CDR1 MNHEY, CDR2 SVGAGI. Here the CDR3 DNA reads TGTGCCAGCAGACAGGGGAATCTCGAGCAGTACTTC. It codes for CASRQGNLEQYF.

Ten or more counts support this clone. The CDR3 nucleotides are TGTGCCAGCAGGCAGACTAACACTGAAGCTTTCTTT. This sequence encodes CASRQTNTEAFF. V gene TRBV7-9 combines with J gene TRBJ1-1, with no clear D. With 6 bases removed from V and 2 bases from J, the gap between germline ends came to 7 bases. Per germline, CDR1 SEHNR and CDR2 FQNEAQ (reference sequence). The CDR3 contains 12 residues.

The CDR3 DNA is TGTGCCAGCAGTTTGAGGGGGCGCGGAAGTTACGAGCAGTACTTC. Residues: CASSLRGRGSYEQYF. The V gene is TRBV28, the J gene TRBJ2-7; TRBD1 matches 7 bases. Germline V gene data show CDR1 as MDHEN and CDR2 as SYDVKM. This CDR3 has 15 residues. V was pared by 3 bases and J by 4 bases, with 9 bases of the junction left unmatched.

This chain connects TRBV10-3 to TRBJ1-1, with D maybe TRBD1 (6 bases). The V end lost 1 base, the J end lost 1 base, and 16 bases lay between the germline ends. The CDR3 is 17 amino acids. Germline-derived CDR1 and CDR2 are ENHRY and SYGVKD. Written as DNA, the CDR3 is TGTGCCATCAGTGAGTGGAATAACAGGGAGGAGAACACTGAAGCTTTCTTT. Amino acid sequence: CAISEWNNREENTEAFF.

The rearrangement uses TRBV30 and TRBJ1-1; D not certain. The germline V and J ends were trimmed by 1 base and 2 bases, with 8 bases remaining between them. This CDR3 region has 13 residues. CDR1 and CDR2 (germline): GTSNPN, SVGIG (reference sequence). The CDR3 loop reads CAWSGQTNTEAFF. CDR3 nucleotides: TGTGCCTGGAGTGGGCAGACCAACACTGAAGCTTTCTTT.

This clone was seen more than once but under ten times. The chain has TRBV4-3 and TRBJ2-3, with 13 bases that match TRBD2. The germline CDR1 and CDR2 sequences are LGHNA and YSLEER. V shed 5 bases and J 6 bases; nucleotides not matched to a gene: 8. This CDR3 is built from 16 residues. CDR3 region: CASSKAGLAGRDTQYF. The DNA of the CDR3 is TGCGCCAGCAGCAAGGCGGGACTAGCGGGGAGGGATACGCAGTATTTT.

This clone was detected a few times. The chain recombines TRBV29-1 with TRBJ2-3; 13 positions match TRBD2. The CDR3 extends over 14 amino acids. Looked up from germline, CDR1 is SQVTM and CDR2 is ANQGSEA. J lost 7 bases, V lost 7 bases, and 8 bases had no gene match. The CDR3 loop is CSETSGGQGNTQYF. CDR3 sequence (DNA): TGCAGCGAGACTAGCGGGGGGCAAGGGAATACGCAGTATTTT.

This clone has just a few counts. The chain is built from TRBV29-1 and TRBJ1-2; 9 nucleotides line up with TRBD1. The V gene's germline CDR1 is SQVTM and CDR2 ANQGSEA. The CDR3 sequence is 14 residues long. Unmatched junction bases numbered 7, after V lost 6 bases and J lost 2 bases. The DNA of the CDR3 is TGCAGCGTCATCCCTGGGACAGGGAACTATGGCTACACCTTC. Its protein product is CSVIPGTGNYGYTF.

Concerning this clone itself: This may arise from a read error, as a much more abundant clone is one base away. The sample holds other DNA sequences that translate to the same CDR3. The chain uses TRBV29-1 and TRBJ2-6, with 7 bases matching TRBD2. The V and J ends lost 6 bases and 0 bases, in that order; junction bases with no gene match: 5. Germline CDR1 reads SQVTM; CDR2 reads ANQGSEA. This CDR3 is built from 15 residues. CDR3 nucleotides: TGCAGCGTGCCAGCGGGACGCTCTGGGGCCAACGTCCTGACTTTC. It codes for CSVPAGRSGANVLTF.

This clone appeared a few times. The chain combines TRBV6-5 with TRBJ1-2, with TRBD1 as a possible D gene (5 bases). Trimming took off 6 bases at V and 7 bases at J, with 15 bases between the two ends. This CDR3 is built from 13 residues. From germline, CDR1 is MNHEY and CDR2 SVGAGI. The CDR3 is CASRSKGLGGYTF. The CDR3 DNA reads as TGTGCCAGCAGATCCAAGGGGCTGGGTGGCTACACCTTC.

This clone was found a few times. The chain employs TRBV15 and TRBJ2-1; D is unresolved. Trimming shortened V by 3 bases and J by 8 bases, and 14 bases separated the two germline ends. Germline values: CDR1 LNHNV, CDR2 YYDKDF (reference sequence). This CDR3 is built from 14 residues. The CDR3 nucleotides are TGTGCCACCAGCAGGGTGGCGCGTGAGGATGAGCAGTTCTTC. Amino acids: CATSRVAREDEQFF.

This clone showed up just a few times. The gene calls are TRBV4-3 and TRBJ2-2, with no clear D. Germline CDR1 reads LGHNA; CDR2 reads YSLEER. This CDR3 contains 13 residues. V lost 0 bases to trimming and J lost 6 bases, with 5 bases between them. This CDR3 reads CASSQDMSGELFF. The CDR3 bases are TGCGCCAGCAGCCAAGATATGTCCGGGGAGCTGTTTTTT.